The T cell receptor (beta chain) described here comes from a study of blood T cell repertoires in COVID-19. Libraries were prepared by immunoSEQ multiplex PCR; TCRdb keeps only in-frame clonotypes and omits some of them. The table records about 160,000 clones, approximately 85% of them present only once. Specimen: peripheral blood. The receptor comes from a woman in her 50s with COVID-19, enrolled during active disease.

The CDR3 here is CASIRTGMNTEAFF. In DNA, the CDR3 is TGTGCCAGTATCCGGACAGGAATGAACACTGAAGCTTTCTTT. The V call is TRBV19, the J call TRBJ1-1; 7 bases match TRBD1. V lost 7 bases and J lost 0; bases outside the gene matches: 5. The germline CDR1 and CDR2 sequences are LNHDA and SQIVND (reference sequence). This CDR3 is built from 14 residues.